One T cell receptor (beta chain) is described in this entry. Antigen: not known. The data originate from a study of radiotherapy plus CTLA-4 blockade in lung cancer. Study in general: Disease control was present in more than 30% of patients, and objective responses in approximately 19%.

Whole-study results and caveats: An expansion of tumor-derived TCR clones occurred in blood after radiotherapy plus ipilimumab. It was early blood T cell clone dynamics, with interferon-beta, that reportedly best predicted response.

The assay was immunoSEQ multiplex PCR, and TCRdb's table has in-frame clones only and misses some. The repertoire holds tens of thousands of clones, with roughly four fifths as singletons. Ipilimumab-mediated CTLA-4 blockade plus focal radiation was given to patients having chemo-refractory metastatic non-small-cell lung cancer. The origin of this receptor is a human donor with non-small cell lung cancer who had stable disease on radiotherapy plus ipilimumab. The sample consisted of peripheral blood, taken from a patient treated with radiotherapy plus ipilimumab.

The CDR3 bases are TGTGCCAGCAGTTCCTCGGTAGGGCTTACCGAAGCTTTCTTT. Protein: CASSSSVGLTEAFF. The chain is built from TRBV6-5 and TRBJ1-1; D is unclear. This CDR3 spans 14 amino acids. Germline-derived CDR1 and CDR2 are MNHEY and SVGAGI. Trimming took 4 bases from V and 8 from J, leaving 17 bases between them.